This T cell receptor beta chain was recorded in a study of blood T cell repertoires in COVID-19. The assay was immunoSEQ multiplex PCR, and TCRdb's table has in-frame clones only and misses some. The sample has approximately 110,000 clones; under 80% are singletons. This CDR3 spans 15 amino acids. V was pared by 3 bases and J by 2 bases, with 6 bases of the junction left unmatched. Germline V gene lookup returns CDR1 MNHEY and CDR2 SVGEGT. The chain combines TRBV6-2 or TRBV6-3 with TRBJ2-7; 8 bases fit TRBD2. The sample consisted of peripheral blood. This sequence originates from a man aged 70 or older with active or convalescent COVID-19. CDR3 residues: CASSYASGGTYEQYF. CDR3 nucleotides: TGTGCCAGCAGTTATGCCTCGGGGGGGACCTACGAGCAGTACTTC.